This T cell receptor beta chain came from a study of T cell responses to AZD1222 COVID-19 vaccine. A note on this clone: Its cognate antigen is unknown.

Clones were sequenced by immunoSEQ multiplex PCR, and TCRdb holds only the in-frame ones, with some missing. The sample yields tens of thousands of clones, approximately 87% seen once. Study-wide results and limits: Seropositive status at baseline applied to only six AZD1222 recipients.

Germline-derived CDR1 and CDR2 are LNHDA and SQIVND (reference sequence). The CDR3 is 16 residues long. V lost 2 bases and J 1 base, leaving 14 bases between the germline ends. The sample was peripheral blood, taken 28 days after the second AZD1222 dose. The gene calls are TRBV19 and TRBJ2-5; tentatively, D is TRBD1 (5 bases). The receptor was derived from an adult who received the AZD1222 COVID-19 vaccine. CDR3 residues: CASSIWGGDSQETQYF. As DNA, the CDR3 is TGTGCCAGTAGTATATGGGGCGGAGACAGCCAAGAGACCCAGTACTTC.